The clone carrying this TCR beta chain was observed many times. What it binds is unknown. As to time point: sample taken at primary tumor resection. The cohort: 65 to 80 early-stage, untreated non-small cell lung cancer patients. Sequencing covered unsorted whole RNA taken from tumor, nontumor lung or frozen PBMC. The data originate from a study of spatial heterogeneity in lung cancer. The V segment lost 3 bases and the J segment 6 bases; nucleotides outside the gene matches: 10. The CDR3 covers 16 residues. Germline assignment: CDR1 MGHRA and CDR2 YSYEKL. Points from the study as a whole: It was found that expanded intratumoral alpha and beta TCR counts tracked tumor mutation counts. Estimated TCR-seq coverage of tumor T cells was only approximately 7% for alpha chains. For beta chains, the corresponding estimate was around 14%. Ubiquitous nonsynonymous mutations were tracked by counts of ubiquitous expanded TCRs, and regional ones by counts of regional expanded TCRs.

TCRdb re-analysed the 5' RACE reads in MiXCR, keeping a single row per CDR3 protein. The profile shows 4,400 or so distinct CDR3 sequences, 8.4% of them singletons. The genes are TRBV4-1 and TRBJ2-7; 11 bases agree with TRBD2. This receptor was identified in a female donor with early-stage non-small cell lung cancer. The starting material was lung tumor tissue, obtained at surgery. The CDR3 loop reads CASSQRTSGYSAEQYF. The CDR3, as DNA: TGCGCCAGCAGCCAGAGGACTAGCGGGTATTCTGCCGAGCAGTACTTC.